These 3 T cell receptor beta chains were all obtained from the same sample, sequenced in a study of control samples from healthy donors and cancer patients. Profiled with immunoSEQ multiplex PCR; TCRdb holds only in-frame clones, not every one. This sample yields roughly 100,000 clones, of which 83% are seen a single time; about 13% belongs to the top ten. The sample comprised blood. These receptors were collected from a woman in her forties or fifties in good health.

This rearrangement joins TRBV11-2 to TRBJ1-1; 8 bases fit TRBD1. The CDR3 is made up of 16 amino acids. Germline values: CDR1 SGHAT, CDR2 FQNNGV. J gave up 4 bases and V 1 base, and 8 bases lay outside the gene matches. The CDR3 protein is CASSLAAGQVSTEAFF. As DNA, the CDR3 is TGTGCCAGCAGCTTAGCCGCGGGACAGGTGAGCACTGAAGCTTTCTTT.

The chain couples TRBV6-1 to TRBJ2-3; D is undetermined. The CDR3 covers 11 residues. Germline V gives CDR1 MNHNS, CDR2 SASEGT. V lost 1 base, J lost 10 bases, and 6 bases lay in between. The CDR3: CASSEGYAQYF. The CDR3 nucleotides are TGTGCCAGCAGTGAAGGGTACGCGCAGTATTTT.

The chain joins TRBV15 to TRBJ1-2; weak D call: TRBD1 (5 bases). The CDR3 has 13 amino acids. Trimming removed 5 bases at V and 7 bases at J, with 14 bases between. Germline V CDR1 and CDR2: LNHNV, YYDKDF (reference sequence). The CDR3 nucleotides read TGTGCCACCAGCTATGACAGCTCATCTGGCTACACCTTC. Translated: CATSYDSSSGYTF.